The 5 T cell receptor beta chains listed next were all sequenced from one sample in a study of T cells in localized non-small cell lung cancer. The table came from immunoSEQ multiplex PCR; TCRdb's copy has only in-frame clones and leaves some out. The data hold 6,000 to 8,500 clones, with approximately 93% observed a single time. Sample: peripheral blood, taken before any cancer treatment. These TCRs come from a woman aged 40-69 years with stage I lung adenocarcinoma.

The chain couples TRBV5-1 to TRBJ1-2; 9 bases map to TRBD1. Trimming cost V 4 bases and J 4 bases; bases outside gene matches: 14. This CDR3 contains 17 residues. Germline CDR1 reads SGHRS; CDR2 reads YFSETQ. In DNA, the CDR3 is TGCGCCAGCAGCCCGACCACGGGACAGGGCTTTCTCTATGGCTACACCTTC. Its protein is CASSPTTGQGFLYGYTF.

CDR3 residues: CASRFDQDNSPLHF. The CDR3 coding sequence is TGTGCCAGCAGGTTCGACCAGGATAATTCACCCCTCCACTTT. This rearrangement joins TRBV5-4 to TRBJ1-6, with D uncertain. Germline values: CDR1 SGHNT, CDR2 YYREEE (reference sequence). The CDR3 consists of 14 residues. Trimming shortened V by 5 bases and J by 5 bases, and 11 bases separated the two germline ends.

A single count supports this clone. V usage is TRBV6-1 and J usage is TRBJ1-5, with D possibly being TRBD1 (5 bases). CDR1 is MNHNS and CDR2 is SASEGT in the germline V gene. V shed 9 bases and J shed 5 bases, with 11 bases lying between them. The CDR3 length is 12 residues. This chain's CDR3 is CASQGIDQPQHF. In nucleotides, the CDR3 is TGTGCCAGTCAGGGTATCGATCAGCCCCAGCATTTT.

The CDR3 reads CASSFGLAGVETQYF. DNA for the CDR3: TGTGCCAGCAGCTTCGGACTAGCGGGAGTAGAGACCCAGTACTTC. The chain uses TRBV5-5 and TRBJ2-5; 13 bases fit TRBD2. The V and J ends lost 2 bases and 4 bases, in that order; junction bases with no gene match: 2. CDR3 size: 15 residues. From germline, CDR1 is SGHKS and CDR2 YYEKEE (reference sequence).

The chain is built from TRBV29-1 and TRBJ1-1; TRBD1 matches 10 bases. The CDR3 spans 13 residues. V was clipped by 4 bases and J by 8 bases; unmatched bases: 7. CDR1 is SQVTM, CDR2 ANQGSEA, per germline. Written as DNA, the CDR3 is TGCAGCGTTGGACGACAGGGGGCGGCCGAAGCTTTCTTT. It codes for CSVGRQGAAEAFF.